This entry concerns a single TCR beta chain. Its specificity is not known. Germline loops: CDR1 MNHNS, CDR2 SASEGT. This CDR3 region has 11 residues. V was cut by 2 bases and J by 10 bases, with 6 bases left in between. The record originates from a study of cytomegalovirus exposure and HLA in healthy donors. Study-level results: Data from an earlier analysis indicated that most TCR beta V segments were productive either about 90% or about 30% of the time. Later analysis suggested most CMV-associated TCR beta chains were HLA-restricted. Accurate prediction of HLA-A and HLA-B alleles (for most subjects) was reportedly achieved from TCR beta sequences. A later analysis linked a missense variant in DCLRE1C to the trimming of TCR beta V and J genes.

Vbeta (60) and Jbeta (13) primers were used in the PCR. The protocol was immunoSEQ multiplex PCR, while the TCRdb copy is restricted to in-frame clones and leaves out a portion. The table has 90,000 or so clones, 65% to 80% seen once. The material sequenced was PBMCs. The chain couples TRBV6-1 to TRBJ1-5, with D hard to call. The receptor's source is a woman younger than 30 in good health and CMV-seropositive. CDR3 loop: CASSETPPQHF. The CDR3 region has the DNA TGTGCCAGCAGTGAAACTCCCCCCCAGCATTTT.